This passage covers 10 T cell receptor beta chains from one sample sequenced in a study of cytomegalovirus exposure and HLA in healthy donors. Profiled with immunoSEQ multiplex PCR; TCRdb holds only in-frame clones, not every one. This table holds more than 75,000 clones, about 92% found once. The specimen sequenced was PBMCs. The origin of the receptors is a man between 18 and 29 years old in good health and CMV-seronegative.

This clone was counted a few times. The chain carries TRBV29-1 and TRBJ1-3; possibly TRBD1 for D (6 bases). There are 13 residues in the CDR3. Trimming shortened V by 8 bases and J by 10 bases, and 21 bases separated the two germline ends. CDR1 and CDR2 (germline): SQVTM, ANQGSEA. For the CDR3, the DNA is TGCAGCTGCGCCAAACAGGGAGGGGAGACCATATATTTT. This gives the protein CSCAKQGGETIYF.

V and J are TRBV5-4 and TRBJ1-6; maybe TRBD1 (6 bases). Per germline, CDR1 SGHNT and CDR2 YYREEE (reference sequence). The CDR3 runs 16 residues. Trimming removed 3 bases at V and 7 bases at J, with 17 bases between. CDR3 DNA: TGTGCCAGCAGCTCCTTAGGGGGTTTTGGCAATTCACCCCTCCACTTT. Protein product: CASSSLGGFGNSPLHF.

CDR3 residues: CASSEADRGRGNSPLHF. As DNA, the CDR3 is TGTGCCAGCAGTGAAGCTGATAGGGGGCGCGGTAATTCACCCCTCCACTTT. The chain combines TRBV6-1 with TRBJ1-6; 7 bases are shared with TRBD1. CDR1 MNHNS and CDR2 SASEGT come from the germline V gene. V dropped 0 bases and J dropped 6; count of bases not matched to a gene: 8. CDR3 length: 17 amino acids.

The rearrangement uses TRBV10-2 and TRBJ2-7, with 7 bases identical to TRBD1. Germline V gene sequence: CDR1 WSHSY, CDR2 SAAADI. The CDR3 is 13 residues long. The V and J ends lost 5 bases and 3 bases, in that order; junction bases with no gene match: 4. CDR3 region: CASSRDRLYEQYF. The CDR3, as DNA: TGCGCCAGCAGTAGGGACAGACTCTACGAGCAGTACTTC.

This chain links TRBV6-1 with TRBJ1-1; 9 nucleotides match TRBD1. Per the germline V gene, CDR1 is MNHNS and CDR2 is SASEGT. V was clipped by 7 bases and J by 3 bases; unmatched bases: 3. The CDR3 contains 13 residues. The CDR3 coding sequence is TGTGCCAGCACCTGGACAGGGGACACTGAAGCTTTCTTT. Amino acid sequence: CASTWTGDTEAFF.

The rearrangement joins TRBV11-2 to TRBJ2-1; D unclear. The CDR3 runs 15 residues. Per germline, CDR1 SGHAT and CDR2 FQNNGV. The V end lost 3 bases, the J end lost 0 bases, and 9 bases lay between the germline ends. The CDR3 here is CASSFRANSYNEQFF. CDR3 nucleotide sequence: TGTGCCAGCAGCTTCCGAGCAAACTCCTACAATGAGCAGTTCTTC. Full variable domain (missing parts from reference TRBV11-2 and TRBJ2-1): EAGVAQSPRYKIIEKRQSVAFWCNPISGHATLYWYQQILGQGPKLLIQFQNNGVVDDSQLPKDRFSAERLKGVDSTLKIQPAKLEDSAVYLCASSFRANSYNEQFFGPGTRLTVL.

The J gene is TRBJ2-3, the V gene TRBV27, with 7 nucleotides matching TRBD1. The CDR3 totals 14 residues. Trimming at V came to 5 bases and at J to 3 bases, leaving 5 bases not matched to a gene. Germline V CDR1 and CDR2: MNHEY, SMNVEV (reference sequence). The DNA for the CDR3 is TGTGCCAGCAGTAGACAGGGTTGGACAGATACGCAGTATTTT. Amino acids: CASSRQGWTDTQYF.

A single count supports this clone. The rearrangement uses TRBV19 and TRBJ1-1; maybe TRBD1 (5 bases). V was cut by 4 bases and J by 0 bases, with 12 bases left in between. Germline-derived CDR1 and CDR2 are LNHDA and SQIVND (reference sequence). The CDR3 contains 15 residues. In DNA, the CDR3 is TGTGCCAGTAGTACTCATCTCAGGGTGAACACTGAAGCTTTCTTT. This gives the protein CASSTHLRVNTEAFF.

The rearrangement uses TRBV29-1 and TRBJ1-1; tentative D call: TRBD1 (6 bases). Trimming removed 6 bases at V and 4 bases at J, with 15 bases between. CDR3 length: 13 residues. Per germline, CDR1 SQVTM and CDR2 ANQGSEA. The CDR3 DNA reads TGCAGCGTGCATAACGCGGGGGCCACTGAAGCTTTCTTT. It specifies CSVHNAGATEAFF.

The V gene is TRBV2, the J gene TRBJ1-5; D is unresolved. The CDR3 covers 13 residues. Germline CDR1 is SNHLY and CDR2 is FYNNEI. Between the trimmed V and J ends, which lost 5 bases and 7 bases, there was a span of 12 bases. DNA for the CDR3: TGTGCCAGCAGTTGGAGGGAACAACAGCCCCAGCATTTT. It encodes CASSWREQQPQHF.